One and the same sample provided the 29 T cell receptor beta chains below, sequenced in a study of shared clonotypes between healthy human individuals. Clones were sequenced by immunoSEQ multiplex PCR, and TCRdb holds only the in-frame ones, with some missing. The table shows approximately 2,000,000 clones, with about 93% occurring only once. The naive CD8 fraction comprised CD45RO-negative cells positively selected for CCR7 and excluded terminally differentiated effector memory CD45RA+ cells. Sequenced material: naive CD8+ T cells from PBMCs. These receptors all come from a young man in good health. Some clones in this sample may be carry-over from other donors' samples.

This chain uses TRBV30 with TRBJ1-1; maybe TRBD1 (5 bases). The CDR3 contains 13 residues. Trimming shortened V by 3 bases and J by 7 bases, and 15 bases separated the two germline ends. From germline, CDR1 is GTSNPN and CDR2 SVGIG (reference sequence). The CDR3 sequence: CAWRDITGIEAFF. CDR3 nucleotides: TGTGCCTGGAGGGATATTACAGGAATTGAAGCTTTCTTT.

The V call is TRBV7-8, the J call TRBJ2-7; maybe TRBD2 (5 bases). The germline gives CDR1 SGHVS, CDR2 FQNEAQ. The CDR3 has 15 amino acids. V lost 4 bases to trimming and J lost 0 bases, with 13 bases between them. The CDR3 bases are TGTGCCAGCAGCTCAAGCGGCTCAGCCTCCTACGAGCAGTACTTC. As protein: CASSSSGSASYEQYF. The full variable domain, its missing parts supplied by reference TRBV7-8 and TRBJ2-7, is GAGVSQSPRYKVAKRGQDVALRCDPISGHVSLFWYQQALGQGPEFLTYFQNEAQLDKSGLPSDRFFAERPEGSVSTLKIQRTQQEDSAVYLCASSSSGSASYEQYFGPGTRLTVT.

The chain couples TRBV5-6 to TRBJ2-7, with D possibly matching TRBD1 (6 bases). The CDR3 sequence is 14 residues long. Trimming cost V 4 bases and J 8 bases, with 19 bases left between them. The germline gives CDR1 SGHDT, CDR2 YYEEEE. In DNA, the CDR3 is TGTGCCAGCAGCCACCCGGACAGTATGCCGCAGCAGTACTTC. Protein: CASSHPDSMPQQYF.

This clone was observed a few times. J is TRBJ2-7 and V is TRBV5-1; maybe TRBD2 (6 bases). The CDR3 has 13 residues. Trimming left V 3 bases short and J 0 bases short, with 7 bases between. Germline V gene data show CDR1 as SGHRS and CDR2 as YFSETQ. CDR3 protein: CASSWDFSYEQYF. The DNA of the CDR3 is TGCGCCAGCAGCTGGGACTTCTCCTACGAGCAGTACTTC.

CDR3 in amino acids: CASSRGGGTDTQYF. CDR3 DNA: TGTGCCAGCAGCAGGGGTGGGGGCACAGATACGCAGTATTTT. The J gene is TRBJ2-3, the V gene TRBV28, with a possible D match to TRBD1 (6 bases). V was shortened by 6 bases and J by 1 base, with 11 bases between the two germline ends. CDR1 is MDHEN and CDR2 is SYDVKM in the germline V gene. This CDR3 spans 14 amino acids.

This chain links TRBV27 with TRBJ2-7, with D perhaps TRBD1 or TRBD2 (7 bases each). This CDR3 comprises 15 residues. Germline CDR1 MNHEY, CDR2 SMNVEV (reference sequence). The ends were cut back, 5 bases at V and 5 bases at J, with 19 bases in the middle. The CDR3: CASSPQWAGGDEQYF. The CDR3 DNA follows: TGTGCCAGCAGTCCCCAGTGGGCAGGGGGGGACGAGCAGTACTTC.

CDR3 in DNA: TGTGCCAGCGCCGCCTCCGGCGCCACGACAGATACGCAGTATTTT. This codes for CASAASGATTDTQYF. The V call is TRBV27, the J call TRBJ2-3; D is ambiguous. Germline V gene lookup returns CDR1 MNHEY and CDR2 SMNVEV (reference sequence). Trimming removed 8 bases at V and 3 bases at J, with 18 bases between. This CDR3 spans 15 amino acids.

In this sample, this clone turned up once. This chain uses TRBV27 with TRBJ2-3; 7 nucleotides align to TRBD1. Germline CDR1 is MNHEY and CDR2 is SMNVEV (reference sequence). This CDR3 comprises 13 residues. The ends lost 4 bases at V and 10 bases at J; junction bases unmatched: 8. The CDR3 nucleotides are TGTGCCAGCAGTTCAGGGACAGCCCCGGCGCAGTATTTT. This codes for CASSSGTAPAQYF.

The gene calls are TRBV7-9 and TRBJ2-2; D is uncertain. This CDR3 contains 16 residues. CDR1 and CDR2 from the germline V gene are SEHNR and FQNEAQ (reference sequence). The V end lost 1 base, the J end lost 2 bases, and 11 bases lay between the germline ends. The CDR3 sequence is CASSLVSGTNTGELFF. The CDR3 nucleotides are TGTGCCAGCAGCTTAGTATCTGGCACAAACACCGGGGAGCTGTTTTTT.

This clone was recorded once. The chain carries TRBV27 and TRBJ2-5; 8 bases align to TRBD2. The DNA end is more similar to TRBJ2-7, so the J call may be wrong. CDR1 MNHEY and CDR2 SMNVEV come from the germline V gene (reference sequence). This CDR3 spans 14 amino acids. The CDR3 is CATRPAGRASEQYF. In nucleotides, the CDR3 is TGTGCCACCCGACCGGCCGGGAGGGCCTCCGAGCAGTACTTC.

This chain joins TRBV4-1 and TRBJ2-5, with 10 bases lining up with TRBD2. Trimming took 7 bases from V and 5 from J; bases not matched to a gene: 10. CDR1 and CDR2 from the germline V gene are MGHRA and YSYEKL. This CDR3 has 15 residues. CDR3 DNA: TGCGCCAGCACCCGGACTAGCGGATTGATTGAGACCCAGTACTTC. Protein sequence: CASTRTSGLIETQYF.

The V and J genes are TRBV19 and TRBJ2-7, with D perhaps TRBD2 (6 bases). V lost 3 bases to trimming and J lost 3 bases, with 12 bases between them. Germline-derived CDR1 and CDR2 are LNHDA and SQIVND (reference sequence). The CDR3 loop spans 14 amino acids. The CDR3 reads CASSIPGRDYEQYF. CDR3 sequence (DNA): TGTGCCAGTAGTATTCCCGGGAGAGACTACGAGCAGTACTTC.

This clone occurred once. This rearrangement joins TRBV6-1 to TRBJ1-2, with D tentatively TRBD1 (6 bases). V gave up 2 bases and J gave up 7 bases, with 11 bases separating them. Germline CDR1 MNHNS, CDR2 SASEGT. The length of the CDR3 is 13 residues. The CDR3 loop is CASSEYTGLGYTF. CDR3 DNA: TGTGCCAGCAGTGAATATACAGGGCTTGGCTACACCTTC.

The chain carries TRBV19 and TRBJ1-5; 7 bases match TRBD1. The CDR3 covers 16 residues. The germline CDR1 and CDR2 sequences are LNHDA and SQIVND (reference sequence). After removal of 5 bases from V and 0 bases from J, the junction contained 7 bases not matched to a gene. DNA for the CDR3: TGTGCCAGTAGTCAGGACAGGAGCCTTAGCAATCAGCCCCAGCATTTT. Its protein is CASSQDRSLSNQPQHF. The variable domain in full, completed from reference TRBV19 and TRBJ1-5, reads DGGITQSPKYLFRKEGQNVTLSCEQNLNHDAMYWYRQDPGQGLRLIYYSQIVNDFQKGDIAEGYSVSREKKESFPLTVTSAQKNPTAFYLCASSQDRSLSNQPQHFGDGTRLSIL.

In the case of this clone: Other DNA sequences in the sample encode the same CDR3. Here the CDR3 DNA reads TGTGCCAGCAGTTTCTCGGCGGGAGAAGCCTACAATGAGCAGTTCTTC. Its protein is CASSFSAGEAYNEQFF. The genes are TRBV27 and TRBJ2-1, with 7 bases that match TRBD2. Germline V lookup: CDR1 MNHEY, CDR2 SMNVEV (reference sequence). The CDR3 covers 16 residues. The ends lost 3 bases at V and 2 bases at J; junction bases unmatched: 7.

The rearrangement joins TRBV11-2 to TRBJ2-7, with TRBD2 matching over 8 bases. Germline CDR1 SGHAT, CDR2 FQNNGV. CDR3 size: 15 residues. With 3 bases clipped from V and 2 bases from J, the junction kept 6 bases outside the gene matches. The CDR3 DNA reads TGTGCCAGCAGCTTTGAACCGGGACTAGCCTACGAGCAGTACTTC. It translates to CASSFEPGLAYEQYF.

The V call is TRBV7-8, the J call TRBJ1-1; no clear D gene. The V and J ends lost 5 bases and 1 base respectively, with 14 bases between them. This CDR3 spans 15 amino acids. The germline gives CDR1 SGHVS, CDR2 FQNEAQ. The CDR3 reads CASSPTRHPNTEAFF. The CDR3 DNA follows: TGTGCCAGCAGCCCCACGAGGCACCCGAACACTGAAGCTTTCTTT.

As to this clone: Other DNA variants within this sample encode the same CDR3. The chain combines TRBV27 with TRBJ2-7, with D perhaps TRBD2 (6 bases). V was pared by 0 bases and J by 5 bases, with 11 bases between. The germline V gene has CDR1 MNHEY and CDR2 SMNVEV (reference sequence). This CDR3 region has 14 residues. In DNA form, the CDR3 reads TGTGCCAGCAGTTTATCCGGGAGTCTCCACGAGCAGTACTTC. Encoded protein: CASSLSGSLHEQYF.

The chain recombines TRBV7-9 with TRBJ2-2, with TRBD1 identical over 7 bases. J lost 4 bases, V lost 5 bases, and 7 bases had no gene match. This CDR3 spans 15 amino acids. From germline, CDR1 is SEHNR and CDR2 FQNEAQ (reference sequence). In nucleotides, the CDR3 is TGTGCCAGCAGCGCTCCGGGACAGAGCACCGGGGAGCTGTTTTTT. Protein: CASSAPGQSTGELFF.

This clone was recorded once. The chain is built from TRBV12-2 and TRBJ2-3; TRBD2 is the table's D call and was not checked against the DNA. TRBV12-2 corresponds to a pseudogene. CDR3 length equals 16 residues. CDR3 residues: CASRTRKGPPGDTQYF. In DNA form, the CDR3 reads TGTGCAAGTCGCACCCGTAAGGGTCCTCCGGGGGATACGCAGTATTTT.

The V call is TRBV7-2, the J call TRBJ2-2, with a possible D match to TRBD2 (5 bases). Trimming shortened V by 5 bases and J by 6 bases, and 13 bases separated the two germline ends. The CDR3 consists of 14 residues. CDR1 is SGHTA and CDR2 is FQGNSA in the germline V gene. CDR3 sequence: CASSPAARSGELFF. Here the CDR3 DNA reads TGTGCCAGCAGCCCAGCGGCCCGTTCCGGGGAGCTGTTTTTT. Full variable domain (remainder filled in from reference TRBV7-2 and TRBJ2-2): GAGVSQSPSNKVTEKGKDVELRCDPISGHTALYWYRQSLGQGLEFLIYFQGNSAPDKSGLPSDRFSAERTGGSVSTLTIQRTQQEDSAVYLCASSPAARSGELFFGEGSRLTVL.

The rearrangement joins TRBV5-6 to TRBJ2-1, with 11 bases aligning to TRBD1. This CDR3 is built from 15 residues. Germline V gene data show CDR1 as SGHDT and CDR2 as YYEEEE. V gave up 4 bases and J gave up 8 bases; unmatched junction bases: 8. In DNA form, the CDR3 reads TGTGCCAGCAGCAGCCGGGACAGGGGGATCCATGAGCAGTTCTTC. This sequence encodes CASSSRDRGIHEQFF.

The V call is TRBV27, the J call TRBJ2-7; TRBD2 aligns across 10 bases. Germline values: CDR1 MNHEY, CDR2 SMNVEV (reference sequence). The ends lost 3 bases at V and 2 bases at J; junction bases unmatched: 7. The CDR3 sequence is 16 residues long. CDR3 region: CASSFFPLAGAYEQYF. The CDR3 nucleotides are TGTGCCAGCAGTTTTTTCCCCCTAGCGGGGGCCTACGAGCAGTACTTC.

The chain combines TRBV28 with TRBJ2-7; D may be TRBD1 (8 bases). Germline V gene sequence: CDR1 MDHEN, CDR2 SYDVKM. CDR3 length equals 12 residues. V was cut by 7 bases and J by 6 bases, with 13 bases left in between. The CDR3, as DNA: TGTGCCAGCAAGACAGGGGAGGGCGAGCAGTACTTC. Protein: CASKTGEGEQYF.

The J gene is TRBJ2-3, the V gene TRBV9, with TRBD2 matching over 10 bases. Germline CDR1 and CDR2: SGDLS and YYNGEE. J lost 6 bases, V lost 0 bases, and 13 bases had no gene match. The CDR3 has 18 amino acids. DNA of the CDR3: TGTGCCAGCAGCGTAGAGCCAGCGGGAGGGCCGAGAGGGGATACGCAGTATTTT. Translated, it gives CASSVEPAGGPRGDTQYF.

The rearrangement links TRBV7-9 to TRBJ2-7, with unresolved D. Germline CDR1 is SEHNR and CDR2 is FQNEAQ (reference sequence). The CDR3 sequence is 14 residues long. V gave up 1 base and J gave up 3 bases, with 10 bases separating them. CDR3 amino acids: CASSLVGVNYEQYF. CDR3 sequence (DNA): TGTGCCAGCAGCTTAGTTGGGGTAAACTACGAGCAGTACTTC.

J is TRBJ2-1 and V is TRBV29-1; no reliable D call. There are 14 residues in the CDR3. V lost 3 bases to trimming and J lost 4 bases, with 13 bases between them. In germline, CDR1 is SQVTM, CDR2 ANQGSEA. Written as DNA, the CDR3 is TGCAGCGTTGACTTCACGAGTGGATACAATGAGCAGTTCTTC. Its translation: CSVDFTSGYNEQFF.

As concerns this clone: The same CDR3 also results from other DNA sequences found in this sample. J is TRBJ2-1 and V is TRBV27, with TRBD2 identical over 9 bases. Trimming cost V 2 bases and J 8 bases; bases outside gene matches: 7. The germline CDR1 and CDR2 sequences are MNHEY and SMNVEV (reference sequence). The CDR3 extends over 15 amino acids. This CDR3 reads CASSLLAGGLDEQFF. In DNA, the CDR3 is TGTGCCAGCAGTTTACTCGCGGGAGGGCTCGATGAGCAGTTCTTC.

This clone was seen once. This chain connects TRBV11-2 to TRBJ2-7; D is uncertain. The CDR3 has 13 amino acids. The V gene lost 5 bases and the J gene lost 1 base, with 9 bases spanning the gap. Germline assignment: CDR1 SGHAT and CDR2 FQNNGV. CDR3: CASSPTPSYEQYF. Written as DNA, the CDR3 is TGTGCCAGCAGCCCGACACCGTCCTACGAGCAGTACTTC.